Listed below are T cell receptor beta chains from one sample, sequenced in a study of T cell responses to AZD1222 COVID-19 vaccine. Only in-frame clones appear in the TCRdb table, and some are missing; sequencing was by immunoSEQ multiplex PCR. The sample lists around 15,000 clones, about four fifths occurring once. This specimen was peripheral blood, taken 28 days after the second AZD1222 dose. The source is an adult who received the AZD1222 COVID-19 vaccine. Each CDR3 is given with its conserved first and last residue. The D gene is left open where the match is weak. Size values are once, few and many counts, or a class for expanded clones, and some rows have none.

d_call j_call v_call clone_size cdr3_aa cdr3_nt
. TRBJ2-7 TRBV10-3 . CASCPGGANTYEQYF TGTGCCAGTTGCCCCGGCGGGGCAAACACCTACGAGCAGTACTTC
TRBD2 TRBJ2-3 TRBV4-2 . CASSQERAGVTDTQYF TGTGCCAGCAGCCAAGAAAGAGCGGGAGTTACAGATACGCAGTATTTT
. TRBJ2-3 TRBV29-1 . CSVDPGRDTQYF TGCAGCGTAGATCCAGGGAGAGATACGCAGTATTTT
TRBD1 TRBJ1-1 TRBV18 . CASSRDRGDITEAFF TGTGCCAGCTCACGGGACAGGGGAGATATCACTGAAGCTTTCTTT
TRBD1 TRBJ1-1 TRBV12-3/TRBV12-4 . CASSRTGATEAFF TGTGCCAGCAGCCGGACAGGGGCCACTGAAGCTTTCTTT
TRBD1 TRBJ1-2 TRBV7-8 . CASSRDRDYGYTF TGTGCCAGCAGCCGAGACAGGGACTATGGCTACACCTTC
. TRBJ2-2 TRBV14 . CASSQPAEGELFF TGTGCCAGCAGCCAACCCGCGGAGGGGGAGCTGTTTTTT
. TRBJ1-1 TRBV19 few CAVRDRYTEAFF TGTGCCGTCCGCGACAGATACACTGAAGCTTTCTTT
. TRBJ1-6 TRBV25-1 . CASRNLYNSPLHF TGTGCCAGCAGAAACCTGTATAATTCACCCCTCCACTTT
TRBD1 TRBJ2-7 TRBV7-2 . CASSSQGDRYEQYF TGTGCCAGCAGCTCGCAGGGGGACCGGTACGAGCAGTACTTC
. TRBJ1-6 TRBV19 . CASQRGSNSPLHF TGTGCCAGTCAAAGGGGGTCGAATTCACCCCTCCACTTT
. TRBJ2-7 TRBV12-3/TRBV12-4 . CASSLAGSYEQYF TGTGCCAGCAGTTTGGCGGGCTCCTACGAGCAGTACTTC
. TRBJ1-1 TRBV29-1 . CSVEEAGGNTEAFF TGCAGCGTTGAAGAAGCGGGTGGGAACACTGAAGCTTTCTTT